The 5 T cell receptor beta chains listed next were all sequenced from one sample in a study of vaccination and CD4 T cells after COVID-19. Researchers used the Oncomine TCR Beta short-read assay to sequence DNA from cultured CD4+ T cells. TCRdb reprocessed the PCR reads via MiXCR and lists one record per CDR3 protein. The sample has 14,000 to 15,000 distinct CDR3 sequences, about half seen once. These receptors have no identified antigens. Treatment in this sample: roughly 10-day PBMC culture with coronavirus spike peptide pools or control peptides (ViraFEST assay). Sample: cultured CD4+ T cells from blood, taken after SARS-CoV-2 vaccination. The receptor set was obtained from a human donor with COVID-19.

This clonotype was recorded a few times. The CDR3 is CASSSPGQGSYGYTF. The CDR3 DNA reads as TGTGCCAGCAGTTCCCCAGGACAGGGGAGCTATGGCTACACCTTC. The chain links TRBV27 to TRBJ1-2; 9 bases map to TRBD1. Trimming cost V 4 bases and J 4 bases; bases outside gene matches: 7. CDR3 size: 15 residues. Germline V lookup: CDR1 MNHEY, CDR2 SMNVEV (reference sequence).

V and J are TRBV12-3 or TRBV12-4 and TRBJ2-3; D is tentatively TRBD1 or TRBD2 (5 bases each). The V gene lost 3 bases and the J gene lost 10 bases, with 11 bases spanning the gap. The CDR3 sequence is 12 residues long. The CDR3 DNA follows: TGTGCCAGCAGTTTTAGAGGGGCTGCGCAGTATTTT. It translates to CASSFRGAAQYF.

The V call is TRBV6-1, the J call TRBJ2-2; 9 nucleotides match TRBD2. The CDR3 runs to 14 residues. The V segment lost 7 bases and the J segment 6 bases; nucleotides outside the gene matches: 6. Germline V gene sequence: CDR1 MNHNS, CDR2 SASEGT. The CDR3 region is CASMAGGLAGELFF. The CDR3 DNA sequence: TGTGCCAGCATGGCGGGGGGGCTGGCCGGGGAGCTGTTTTTT.

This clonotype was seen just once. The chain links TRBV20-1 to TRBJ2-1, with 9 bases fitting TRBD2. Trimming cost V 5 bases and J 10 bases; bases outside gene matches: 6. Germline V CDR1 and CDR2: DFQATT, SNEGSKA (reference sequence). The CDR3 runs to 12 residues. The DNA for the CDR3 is TGCAGTGCTCCGCGACTAGCGGCCGAGCAGTTCTTC. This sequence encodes CSAPRLAAEQFF.

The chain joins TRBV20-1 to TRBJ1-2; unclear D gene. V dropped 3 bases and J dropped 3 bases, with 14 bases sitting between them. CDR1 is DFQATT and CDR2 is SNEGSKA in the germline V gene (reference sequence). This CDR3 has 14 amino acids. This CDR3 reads CSARALEDHYGYTF. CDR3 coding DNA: TGCAGTGCTAGGGCCCTGGAGGACCACTATGGCTACACCTTC.